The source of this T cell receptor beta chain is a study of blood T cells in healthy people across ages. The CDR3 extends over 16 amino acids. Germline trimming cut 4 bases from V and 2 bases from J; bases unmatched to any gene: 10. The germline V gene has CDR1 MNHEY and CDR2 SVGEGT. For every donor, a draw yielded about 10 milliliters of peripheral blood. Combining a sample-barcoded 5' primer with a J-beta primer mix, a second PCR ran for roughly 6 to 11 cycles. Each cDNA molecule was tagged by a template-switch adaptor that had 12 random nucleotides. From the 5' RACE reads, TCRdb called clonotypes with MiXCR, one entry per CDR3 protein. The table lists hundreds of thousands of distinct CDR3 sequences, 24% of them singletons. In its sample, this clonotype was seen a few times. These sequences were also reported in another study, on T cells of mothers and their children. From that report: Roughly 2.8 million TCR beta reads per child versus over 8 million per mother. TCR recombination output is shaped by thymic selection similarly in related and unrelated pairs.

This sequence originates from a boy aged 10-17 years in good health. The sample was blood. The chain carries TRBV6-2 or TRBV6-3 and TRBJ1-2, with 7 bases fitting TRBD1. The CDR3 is CASSSRPGTENYGYTF. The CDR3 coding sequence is TGTGCCAGCAGTTCCCGTCCCGGGACAGAGAACTATGGCTACACCTTC.